Listed below are T cell receptor beta chains from one sample, sequenced in a study of cytomegalovirus exposure and HLA in healthy donors. TCRdb keeps only in-frame clones here, not all; method: immunoSEQ multiplex PCR. This repertoire shows tens of thousands of clones, around 76% found once; its top ten account for less than 6.5%. What was sequenced was PBMCs. The source of these receptors is a man between 18 and 35 years old in good health and CMV-seropositive. CDR3s include the opening cysteine and the closing phenylalanine or tryptophan. The D gene is left open where the match is weak. A clone size is listed for some rows: how often the clone was seen (once, few, many), or a class if it is expanded.

D: TRBD2; size: NA; V: TRBV2; J: TRBJ2-7; DNA: TGTGCCAGCAGACCGGGACTAGCGGATGCCGAGCAGTACTTC; CDR3: CASRPGLADAEQYF
D: NA; size: NA; V: TRBV4-1; J: TRBJ2-5; DNA: TGCGCCAGCAGCCAAGGGGGAGATCAAGAGACCCAGTACTTC; CDR3: CASSQGGDQETQYF
D: NA; size: NA; V: TRBV19; J: TRBJ1-5; DNA: TGTGCCAGTAGTGTGGGCAGGGGACATCAGCCCCAGCATTTT; CDR3: CASSVGRGHQPQHF
D: NA; size: NA; V: TRBV20-1; J: TRBJ2-1; DNA: TGCAGTGGCCAGGACAATGAGCAGTTCTTC; CDR3: CSGQDNEQFF
D: NA; size: few; V: TRBV14; J: TRBJ2-7; DNA: TGTGCCAGCAGCCAATTCGATAGCGAGCAGTACTTC; CDR3: CASSQFDSEQYF
D: NA; size: NA; V: TRBV13; J: TRBJ1-1; DNA: TGTGCCAGCAGCCGGAGATTGAACACTGAAGCTTTCTTT; CDR3: CASSRRLNTEAFF
D: TRBD1; size: NA; V: TRBV18; J: TRBJ1-1; DNA: TGTGCCAGCTCAGAAACAGGGGGCACTGAAGCTTTCTTT; CDR3: CASSETGGTEAFF
D: NA; size: NA; V: TRBV18; J: TRBJ2-7; DNA: TGTGCCAGCTCACCCCAAATTAGCGTAACCTACGAGCAGTACTTC; CDR3: CASSPQISVTYEQYF
D: NA; size: few; V: TRBV7-8; J: TRBJ2-7; DNA: TGTGCCAGCAGCTTATTAGGACAAGACTACGAGCAGTACTTC; CDR3: CASSLLGQDYEQYF
D: TRBD1; size: few; V: TRBV2; J: TRBJ1-1; DNA: TGTGCCAGCAGTGTCAGGGGGCGCACTGAAGCTTTCTTT; CDR3: CASSVRGRTEAFF
D: TRBD1; size: few; V: TRBV6-5; J: TRBJ1-5; DNA: TGTGCCAGCAGTTACGACAGGGGGGATCAGCCCCAGCATTTT; CDR3: CASSYDRGDQPQHF
D: NA; size: NA; V: TRBV7-8; J: TRBJ2-5; DNA: TGTGCCAGCAGCTTACAACAGAAAGAGACCCAGTACTTC; CDR3: CASSLQQKETQYF
D: NA; size: NA; V: TRBV2; J: TRBJ1-1; DNA: TGTGCCAGCAGTGAACTCACAGAAGCTTTCTTT; CDR3: CASSELTEAFF
D: TRBD1; size: NA; V: TRBV18; J: TRBJ1-4; DNA: TGTGCCAGCTCACCCCGGACAGGGTATCTGTTTTTT; CDR3: CASSPRTGYLFF
D: TRBD1; size: NA; V: TRBV15; J: TRBJ1-4; DNA: TGTGCCACCAGGGGGACAGGGAATGAAAAACTGTTTTTT; CDR3: CATRGTGNEKLFF
D: NA; size: NA; V: TRBV5-1; J: TRBJ2-1; DNA: TGCGCCAGCAGGGGAAGTGGGGGGTCCTACAATGAGCAGTTCTTC; CDR3: CASRGSGGSYNEQFF
D: TRBD1; size: NA; V: TRBV19; J: TRBJ1-1; DNA: TGTGCCAGTAGTATCGGGCAGGGGGTTGAAGCTTTCTTT; CDR3: CASSIGQGVEAFF
D: NA; size: NA; V: TRBV11-2; J: TRBJ2-1; DNA: TGTGCCAGCAGCCCCACAGTATTCAATGAGCAGTTCTTC; CDR3: CASSPTVFNEQFF
D: TRBD1; size: few; V: TRBV6-4; J: TRBJ2-1; DNA: TGTGCCAGCAGTAGCGGGACAGGGACGTATGAGCAGTTCTTC; CDR3: CASSSGTGTYEQFF
D: NA; size: NA; V: TRBV4-1; J: TRBJ2-1; DNA: TGCGCCAGCAGCCAAGTCGCTGTGAGGGCCACTGAGCAGTTCTTC; CDR3: CASSQVAVRATEQFF
D: NA; size: once; V: TRBV28; J: TRBJ1-1; DNA: TGTGCCAGCAGTTTAATCCACAGTGTGACTGAAGCTTTCTTT; CDR3: CASSLIHSVTEAFF
D: NA; size: NA; V: TRBV4-1; J: TRBJ2-3; DNA: TGCGCCAGCAGCCAAGGTTCCCCAGGGCGAACCACAGATACGCAGTATTTT; CDR3: CASSQGSPGRTTDTQYF
D: TRBD1; size: few; V: TRBV5-4; J: TRBJ1-1; DNA: TGTGCCAGCAGCTTACAGGGGACCCCTGAAGCTTTCTTT; CDR3: CASSLQGTPEAFF
D: NA; size: NA; V: TRBV7-8; J: TRBJ2-7; DNA: TGTGCCAGCAGCGTAGGGGTAAGAGGGAAATTCGAGCAGTACTTC; CDR3: CASSVGVRGKFEQYF
D: NA; size: NA; V: TRBV7-2; J: TRBJ1-5; DNA: TGTGCCAGCAGCTTAGTTATTACTAGTCAGCCCCAGCATTTT; CDR3: CASSLVITSQPQHF
D: TRBD1; size: NA; V: TRBV10-3; J: TRBJ2-7; DNA: TGTGCCATCAACAGGGGAGATAACCGGAGTCCTTACGAGCAGTACTTC; CDR3: CAINRGDNRSPYEQYF
D: NA; size: NA; V: TRBV5-1; J: TRBJ2-5; DNA: TGCGCCAGCAGCTTGGAAGTTAGCGGAACTCTGTACTTC; CDR3: CASSLEVSGTLYF
D: NA; size: NA; V: TRBV2; J: TRBJ2-7; DNA: TGTGCCAGCAGTGGGGCACAGACCTACGAGCAGTACTTC; CDR3: CASSGAQTYEQYF